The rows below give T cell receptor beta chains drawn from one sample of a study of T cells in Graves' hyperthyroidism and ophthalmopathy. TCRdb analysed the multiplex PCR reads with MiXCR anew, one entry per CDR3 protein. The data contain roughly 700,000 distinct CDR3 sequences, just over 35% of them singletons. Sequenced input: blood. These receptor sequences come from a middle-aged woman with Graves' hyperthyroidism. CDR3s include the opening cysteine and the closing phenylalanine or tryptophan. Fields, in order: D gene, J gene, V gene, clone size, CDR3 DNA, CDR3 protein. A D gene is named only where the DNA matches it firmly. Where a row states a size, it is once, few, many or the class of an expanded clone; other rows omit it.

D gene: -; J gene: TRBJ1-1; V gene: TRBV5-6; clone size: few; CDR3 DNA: TGTGCCAGCAGCGATGGAGGGGCTAGCGGTGAAGCTTTCTTT; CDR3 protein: CASSDGGASGEAFF
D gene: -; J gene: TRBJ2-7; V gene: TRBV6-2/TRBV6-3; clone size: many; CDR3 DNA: TGTGCCAGCAGTTACGTGAACGAGCAGTACTTC; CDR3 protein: CASSYVNEQYF
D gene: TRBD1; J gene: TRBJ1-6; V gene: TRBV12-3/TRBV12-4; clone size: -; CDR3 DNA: TGTGCCAGCAGATCACCCGGGACAGCCTATAATTCACCCCTCCACTTT; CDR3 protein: CASRSPGTAYNSPLHF
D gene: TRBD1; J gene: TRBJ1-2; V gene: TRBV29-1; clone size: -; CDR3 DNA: TGCAGCGCACACCACCGGGACAGGGGGTTCTATGGCTACACCTTC; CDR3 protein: CSAHHRDRGFYGYTF
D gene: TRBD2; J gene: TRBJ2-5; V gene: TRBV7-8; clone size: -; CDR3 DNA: TGTGCCAGCAGCCCCGCCCTACTAGCGGGAGGGCGTGAGACCCAGTACTTC; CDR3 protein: CASSPALLAGGRETQYF
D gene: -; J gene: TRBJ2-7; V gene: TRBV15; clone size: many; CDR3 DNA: TGTGCCACCAGCAGCCCGGGGTACTACGAGCAGTACTTC; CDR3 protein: CATSSPGYYEQYF
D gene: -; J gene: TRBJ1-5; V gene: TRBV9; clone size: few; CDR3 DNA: TGTGCCAGCAGCGGAACCGGGACCCGAGAGGAGCCCCAGCATTTT; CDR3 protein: CASSGTGTREEPQHF
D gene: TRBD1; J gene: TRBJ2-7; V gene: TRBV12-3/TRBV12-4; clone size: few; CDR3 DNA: TGTGCCAGCAGTTCATACCGGGACAGAAAATACGAGCAGTACTTC; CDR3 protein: CASSSYRDRKYEQYF
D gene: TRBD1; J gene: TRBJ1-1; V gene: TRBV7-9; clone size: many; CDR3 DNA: TGTGCCAGCAGCTTAGGGGCAGGGGGCCGGAACACTGAAGCTTTCTTT; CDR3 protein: CASSLGAGGRNTEAFF
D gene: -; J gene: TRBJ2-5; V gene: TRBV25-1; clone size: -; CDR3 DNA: TGTGCCACCCCCGAAGAACTTTTTAACCCCACCCGGGAGACCCAGTACTTC; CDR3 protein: CATPEELFNPTRETQYF
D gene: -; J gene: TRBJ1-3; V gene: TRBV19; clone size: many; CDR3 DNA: TGTGCCAGTAGTATCGGCCCTGGAAACACCATATATTTT; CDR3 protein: CASSIGPGNTIYF
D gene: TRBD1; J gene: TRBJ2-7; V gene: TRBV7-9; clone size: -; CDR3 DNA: TGTGCCAGCAGCCACCGGGACAGGGCTCGGGAGCAGTACTTC; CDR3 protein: CASSHRDRAREQYF
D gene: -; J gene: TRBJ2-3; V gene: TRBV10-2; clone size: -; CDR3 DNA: TGCGCCAGCAGTGCAGGGTCGAGAGATACGCAGTATTTT; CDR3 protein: CASSAGSRDTQYF
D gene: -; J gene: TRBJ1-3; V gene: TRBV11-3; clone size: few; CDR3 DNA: TGTGCCAGCAGTTTTACAGGATTCTCTGGAAACACCATATATTTT; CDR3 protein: CASSFTGFSGNTIYF
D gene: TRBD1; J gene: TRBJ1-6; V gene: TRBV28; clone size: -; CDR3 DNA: TGTGCCAGCAGTTTATATCAGGGGGCAGGGTCACCCCTCCACTTT; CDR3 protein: CASSLYQGAGSPLHF
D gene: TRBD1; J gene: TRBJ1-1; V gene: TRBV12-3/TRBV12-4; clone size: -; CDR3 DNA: TGTGTCAGCAGTTACAGGGGCGACACTGAAGCTTTCTTT; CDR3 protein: CVSSYRGDTEAFF
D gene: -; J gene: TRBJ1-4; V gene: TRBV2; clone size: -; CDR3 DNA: TGTGCCAGCAGCCCGGGGTGGTATGTGAGGACCCTTGGTGAAAAACTGTTTTTT; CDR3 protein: CASSPGWYVRTLGEKLFF
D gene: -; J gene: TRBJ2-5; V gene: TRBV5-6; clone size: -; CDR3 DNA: TGTGCCAGCAGCTTGGTGGGCCAGGGCCCGAGACAAGAGACCCAGTACTTC; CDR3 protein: CASSLVGQGPRQETQYF
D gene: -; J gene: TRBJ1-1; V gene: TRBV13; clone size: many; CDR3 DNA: TGTGCCAGCAGCTCTAGGGTAACTGAAGCTTTCTTT; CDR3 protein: CASSSRVTEAFF
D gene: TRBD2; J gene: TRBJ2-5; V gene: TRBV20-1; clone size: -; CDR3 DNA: TGCAGTGCTACCCAAGGGACGGGGCTAGCGGGGAAAGAGACCCAGTACTTC; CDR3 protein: CSATQGTGLAGKETQYF
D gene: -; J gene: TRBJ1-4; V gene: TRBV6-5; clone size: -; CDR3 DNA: TGTGCCAGCAGTTACTCATTCTTAGGGGTGGCCGCAACTAATGAAAAACTGTTTTTT; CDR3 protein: CASSYSFLGVAATNEKLFF
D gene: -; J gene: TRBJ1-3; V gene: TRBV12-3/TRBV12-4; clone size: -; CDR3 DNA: TGTGCCAGCAGTTCCACCCCCCGACAGGTATCTGGAAACACCATATATTTT; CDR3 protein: CASSSTPRQVSGNTIYF
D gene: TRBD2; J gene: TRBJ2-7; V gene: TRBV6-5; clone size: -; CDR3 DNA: TGTGCCAGCAGTCCACGGCGGGGGGCATACGAGCAGTACTTC; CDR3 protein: CASSPRRGAYEQYF